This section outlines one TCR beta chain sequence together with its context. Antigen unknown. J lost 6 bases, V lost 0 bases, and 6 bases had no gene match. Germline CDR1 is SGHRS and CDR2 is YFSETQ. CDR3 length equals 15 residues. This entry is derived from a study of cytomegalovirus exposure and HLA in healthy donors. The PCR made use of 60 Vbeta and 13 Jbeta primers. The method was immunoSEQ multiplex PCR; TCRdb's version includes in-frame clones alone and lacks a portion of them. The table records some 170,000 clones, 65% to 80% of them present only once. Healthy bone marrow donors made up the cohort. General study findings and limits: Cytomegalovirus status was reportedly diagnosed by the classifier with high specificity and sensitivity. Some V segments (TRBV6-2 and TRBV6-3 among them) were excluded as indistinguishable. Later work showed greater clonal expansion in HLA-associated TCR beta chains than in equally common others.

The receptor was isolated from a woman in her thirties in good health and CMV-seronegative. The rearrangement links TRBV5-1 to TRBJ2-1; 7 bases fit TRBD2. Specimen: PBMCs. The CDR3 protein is CASSLAGDYFNEQFF. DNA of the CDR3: TGCGCCAGCAGCTTGGCGGGGGACTATTTCAATGAGCAGTTCTTC.